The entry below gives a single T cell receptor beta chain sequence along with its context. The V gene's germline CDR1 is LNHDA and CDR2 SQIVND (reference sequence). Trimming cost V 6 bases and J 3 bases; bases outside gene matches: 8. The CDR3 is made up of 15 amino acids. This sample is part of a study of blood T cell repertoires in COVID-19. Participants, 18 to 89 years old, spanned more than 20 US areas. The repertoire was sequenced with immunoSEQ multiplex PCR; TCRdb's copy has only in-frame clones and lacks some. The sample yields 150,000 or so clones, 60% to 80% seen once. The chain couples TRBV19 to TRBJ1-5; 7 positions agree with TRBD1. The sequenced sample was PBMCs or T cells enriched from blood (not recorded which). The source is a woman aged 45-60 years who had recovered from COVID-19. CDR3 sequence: CASRQTGSTNQPQHF. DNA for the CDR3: TGTGCCAGTAGGCAGACAGGGAGTACCAATCAGCCCCAGCATTTT.